This T cell receptor (beta chain) appears in the sequencing data of a study of T cell responses to AZD1222 COVID-19 vaccine. TCRdb keeps only in-frame clones here, not all; method: immunoSEQ multiplex PCR. The table lists some 150,000 clones, about 90% of them singletons. Findings and caveats of the study: Two doses of AZD1222 preceded a rise in Spike-specific TCR breadth and depth. White British donors predominated, females outnumbered males, and clonal diversity was possibly underestimated. Among spike-specific TCRs, nearly half reportedly target unmutated variant regions.

As concerns this clone: Antigen specificity is unknown.

Sequenced here: peripheral blood, sampled on day 0 of AZD1222 vaccination. The origin of this receptor is an adult in good health.

CDR3 residues: CAGGNSPLHF. DNA for the CDR3: TGTGCCGGGGGGAATTCACCCCTCCACTTT. V gene TRBV6-4 combines with J gene TRBJ1-6; perhaps TRBD1 as D (5 bases). From germline, CDR1 is MRHNA and CDR2 SNTAGT. Trimming took 11 bases from V and 7 from J, leaving 6 bases between them. The CDR3 consists of 10 residues.